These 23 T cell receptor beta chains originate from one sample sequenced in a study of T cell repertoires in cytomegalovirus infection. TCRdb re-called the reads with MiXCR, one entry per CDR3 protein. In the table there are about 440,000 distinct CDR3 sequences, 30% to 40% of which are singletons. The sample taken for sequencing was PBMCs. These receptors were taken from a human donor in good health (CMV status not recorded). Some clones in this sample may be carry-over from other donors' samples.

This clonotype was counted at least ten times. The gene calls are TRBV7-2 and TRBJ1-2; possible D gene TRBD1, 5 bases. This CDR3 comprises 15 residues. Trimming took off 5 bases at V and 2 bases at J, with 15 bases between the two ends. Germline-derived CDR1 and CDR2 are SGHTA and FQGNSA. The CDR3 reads CASSREPGRNYGYTF. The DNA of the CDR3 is TGTGCCAGCAGCCGAGAGCCGGGACGGAACTATGGCTACACCTTC. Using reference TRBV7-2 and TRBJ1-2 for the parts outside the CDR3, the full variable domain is GAGVSQSPSNKVTEKGKDVELRCDPISGHTALYWYRQSLGQGLEFLIYFQGNSAPDKSGLPSDRFSAERTGGSVSTLTIQRTQQEDSAVYLCASSREPGRNYGYTFGSGTRLTVV.

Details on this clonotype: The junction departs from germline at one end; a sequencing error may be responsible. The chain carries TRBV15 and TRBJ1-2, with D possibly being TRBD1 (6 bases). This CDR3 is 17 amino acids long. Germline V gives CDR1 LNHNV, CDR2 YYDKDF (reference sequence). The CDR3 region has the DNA TGTTCCACCAGCAACGCGAGTAGGGACACCCCGGGATATGGCTACACCTTC. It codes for CSTSNASRDTPGYGYTF. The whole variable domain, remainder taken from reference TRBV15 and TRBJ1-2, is DAMVIQNPRYQVTQFGKPVTLSCSQTLNHNVMYWYQQKSSQAPKLLFHYYDKDFNNEADTPDNFQSRRPNTSFCFLDIRSPGLGDTAMYLCSTSNASRDTPGYGYTFGSGTRLTVV.

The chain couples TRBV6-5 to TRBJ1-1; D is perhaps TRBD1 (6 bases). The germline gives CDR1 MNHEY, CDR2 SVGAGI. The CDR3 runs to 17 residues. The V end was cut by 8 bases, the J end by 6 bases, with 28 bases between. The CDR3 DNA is TGTGCCAGCTTGCAGGGTTGGGGGGGGCAGGTCGTGTCTGAAGCTTTCTTT. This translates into CASLQGWGGQVVSEAFF.

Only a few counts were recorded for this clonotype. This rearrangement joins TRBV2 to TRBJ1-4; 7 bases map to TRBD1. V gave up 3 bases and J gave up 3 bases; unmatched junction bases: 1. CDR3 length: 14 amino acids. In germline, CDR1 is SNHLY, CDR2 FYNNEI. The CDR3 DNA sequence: TGTGCCAGCAGTGAGGGGACAGCTAATGAAAAACTGTTTTTT. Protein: CASSEGTANEKLFF.

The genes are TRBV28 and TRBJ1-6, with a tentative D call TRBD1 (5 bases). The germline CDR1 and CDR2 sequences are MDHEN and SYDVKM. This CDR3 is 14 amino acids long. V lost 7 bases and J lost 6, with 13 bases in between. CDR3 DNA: TGTGCCAGCATTAACCGGGGGATTAATTCACCCCTCCACTTT. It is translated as CASINRGINSPLHF. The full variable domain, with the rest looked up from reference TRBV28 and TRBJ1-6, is DVKVTQSSRYLVKRTGEKVFLECVQDMDHENMFWYRQDPGLGLRLIYFSYDVKMKEKGDIPEGYSVSREKKERFSLILESASTNQTSMYLCASINRGINSPLHFGNGTRLTVT.

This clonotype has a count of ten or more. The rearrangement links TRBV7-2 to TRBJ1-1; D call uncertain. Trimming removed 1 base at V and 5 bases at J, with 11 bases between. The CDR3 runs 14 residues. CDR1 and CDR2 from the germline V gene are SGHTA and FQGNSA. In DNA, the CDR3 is TGTGCCAGCAGCTTAGAATGGGGTGGGACTGAAGCTTTCTTT. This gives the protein CASSLEWGGTEAFF.

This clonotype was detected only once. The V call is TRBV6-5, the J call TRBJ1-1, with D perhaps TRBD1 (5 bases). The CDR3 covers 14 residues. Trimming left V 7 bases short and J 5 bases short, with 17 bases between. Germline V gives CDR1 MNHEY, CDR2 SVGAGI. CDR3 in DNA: TGTGCCAGCAAACCGGCCTCGGGGGGGACTGAAGCTTTCTTT. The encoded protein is CASKPASGGTEAFF.

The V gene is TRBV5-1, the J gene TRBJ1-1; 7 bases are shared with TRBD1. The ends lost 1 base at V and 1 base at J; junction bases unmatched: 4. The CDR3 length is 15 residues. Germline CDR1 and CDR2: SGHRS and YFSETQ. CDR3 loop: CASSLYRQGNTEAFF. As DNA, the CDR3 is TGCGCCAGCAGCTTGTATAGACAGGGGAACACTGAAGCTTTCTTT.

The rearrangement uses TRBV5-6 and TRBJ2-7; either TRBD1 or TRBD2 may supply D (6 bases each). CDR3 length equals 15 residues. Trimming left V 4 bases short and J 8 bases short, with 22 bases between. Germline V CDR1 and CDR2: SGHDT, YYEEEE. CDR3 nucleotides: TGTGCCAGCAGCCTGGGGGCCCCCCGGGGGCACAAGCAGTACTTC. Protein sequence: CASSLGAPRGHKQYF.

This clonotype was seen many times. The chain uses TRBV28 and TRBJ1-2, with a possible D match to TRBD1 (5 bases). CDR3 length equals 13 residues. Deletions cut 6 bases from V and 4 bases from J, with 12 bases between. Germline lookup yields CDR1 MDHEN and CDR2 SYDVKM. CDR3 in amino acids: CASRMGPLYGYTF. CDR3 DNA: TGTGCCAGCAGGATGGGACCCCTCTATGGCTACACCTTC.

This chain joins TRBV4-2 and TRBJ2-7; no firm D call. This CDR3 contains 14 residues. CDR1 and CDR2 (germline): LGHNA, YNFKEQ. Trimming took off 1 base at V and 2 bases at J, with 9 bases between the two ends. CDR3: CASSQGYRTYEQYF. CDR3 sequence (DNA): TGTGCCAGCAGCCAAGGATACCGAACCTACGAGCAGTACTTC.

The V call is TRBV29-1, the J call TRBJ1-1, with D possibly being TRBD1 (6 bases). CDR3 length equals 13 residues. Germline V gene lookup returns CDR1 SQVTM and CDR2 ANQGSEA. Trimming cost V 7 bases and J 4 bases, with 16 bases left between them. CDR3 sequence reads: CSGIDRTFTEAFF. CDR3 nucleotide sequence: TGCAGCGGGATAGACAGGACGTTCACTGAAGCTTTCTTT.

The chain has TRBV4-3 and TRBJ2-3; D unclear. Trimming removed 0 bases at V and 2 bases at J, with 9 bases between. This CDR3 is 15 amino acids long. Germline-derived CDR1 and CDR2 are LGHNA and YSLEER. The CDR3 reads CASSQEFKSTDTQYF. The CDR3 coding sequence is TGCGCCAGCAGCCAAGAATTCAAATCCACAGATACGCAGTATTTT.

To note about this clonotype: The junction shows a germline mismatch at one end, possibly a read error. The DNA of the CDR3 is TGTGCCAGAAGTTCGACAGGGGTCGGGGCCACCGTCCTTACTTTC. Encoded protein: CARSSTGVGATVLTF. The genes are TRBV6-8 and TRBJ2-6, with 8 bases aligning to TRBD1. From germline, CDR1 is MNHGY and CDR2 SAAAGT. This CDR3 region has 15 residues.

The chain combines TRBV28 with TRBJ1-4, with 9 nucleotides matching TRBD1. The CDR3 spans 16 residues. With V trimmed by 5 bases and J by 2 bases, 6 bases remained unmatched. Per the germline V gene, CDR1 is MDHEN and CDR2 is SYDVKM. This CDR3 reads CASSLQGASTNEKLFF. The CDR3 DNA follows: TGTGCCAGCAGTCTACAGGGGGCGTCCACTAATGAAAAACTGTTTTTT.

CDR3 DNA sequence: TGTGCCAGTAGTATGGAACAGGGGGGCACAGATACGCAGTATTTT. This translates into CASSMEQGGTDTQYF. V usage is TRBV19 and J usage is TRBJ2-3; 8 bases align to TRBD1. Germline V gives CDR1 LNHDA, CDR2 SQIVND (reference sequence). CDR3 size: 15 residues. The V gene end was trimmed by 3 bases and the J gene end by 1 base; junction bases not matched to a gene: 3.

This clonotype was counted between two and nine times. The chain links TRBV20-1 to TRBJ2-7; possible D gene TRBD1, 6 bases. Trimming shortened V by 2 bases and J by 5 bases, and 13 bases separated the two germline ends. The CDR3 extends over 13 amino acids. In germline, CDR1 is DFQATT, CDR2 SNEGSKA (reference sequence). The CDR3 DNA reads TGCAGTGCTAGAAGGGGGATCAAGGACGAGCAGTACTTC. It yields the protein CSARRGIKDEQYF.

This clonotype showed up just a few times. CDR3 loop: CASSFSGMNTEAFF. The CDR3 DNA reads as TGTGCCAGCAGTTTTTCTGGGATGAACACTGAAGCTTTCTTT. J is TRBJ1-1 and V is TRBV27; D gene unclear. V lost 3 bases and J lost 0, with 8 bases in between. Germline V gene data show CDR1 as MNHEY and CDR2 as SMNVEV (reference sequence). CDR3 size: 14 residues.

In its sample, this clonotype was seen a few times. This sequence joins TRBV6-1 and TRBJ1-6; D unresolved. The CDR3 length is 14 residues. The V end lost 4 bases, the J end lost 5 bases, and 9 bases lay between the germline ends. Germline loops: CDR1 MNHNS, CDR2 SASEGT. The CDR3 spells CASSVSGNNSPLHF. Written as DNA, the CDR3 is TGTGCCAGCAGTGTATCCGGGAATAATTCACCCCTCCACTTT.

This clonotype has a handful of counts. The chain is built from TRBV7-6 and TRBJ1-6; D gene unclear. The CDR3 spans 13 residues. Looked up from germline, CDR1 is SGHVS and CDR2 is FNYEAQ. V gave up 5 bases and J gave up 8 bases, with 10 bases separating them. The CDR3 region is CASSPHVDSPLHF. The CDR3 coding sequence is TGTGCCAGCAGCCCTCACGTAGATTCACCCCTCCACTTT.

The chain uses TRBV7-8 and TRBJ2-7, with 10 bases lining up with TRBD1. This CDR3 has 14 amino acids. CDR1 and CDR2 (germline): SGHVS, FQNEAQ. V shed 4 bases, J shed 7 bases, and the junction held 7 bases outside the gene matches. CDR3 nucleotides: TGTGCCAGCAGCTCACCGGGACAGGGGTGGGAGCAGTACTTC. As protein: CASSSPGQGWEQYF. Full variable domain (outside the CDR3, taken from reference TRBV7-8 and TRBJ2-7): GAGVSQSPRYKVAKRGQDVALRCDPISGHVSLFWYQQALGQGPEFLTYFQNEAQLDKSGLPSDRFFAERPEGSVSTLKIQRTQQEDSAVYLCASSSPGQGWEQYFGPGTRLTVT.

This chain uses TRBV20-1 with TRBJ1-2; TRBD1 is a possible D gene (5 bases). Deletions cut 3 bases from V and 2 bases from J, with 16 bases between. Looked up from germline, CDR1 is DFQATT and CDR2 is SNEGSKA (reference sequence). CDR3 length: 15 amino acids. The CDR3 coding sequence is TGCAGTGCTAGCACAGGTCCCATCAAAAACTATGGCTACACCTTC. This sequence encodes CSASTGPIKNYGYTF.

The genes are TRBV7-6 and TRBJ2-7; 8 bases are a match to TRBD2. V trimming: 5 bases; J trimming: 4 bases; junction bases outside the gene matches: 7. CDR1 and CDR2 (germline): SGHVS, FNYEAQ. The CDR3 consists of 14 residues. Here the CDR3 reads CASSLGVAGYEQYF. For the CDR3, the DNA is TGTGCCAGCAGCCTCGGGGTAGCGGGGTACGAGCAGTACTTC.